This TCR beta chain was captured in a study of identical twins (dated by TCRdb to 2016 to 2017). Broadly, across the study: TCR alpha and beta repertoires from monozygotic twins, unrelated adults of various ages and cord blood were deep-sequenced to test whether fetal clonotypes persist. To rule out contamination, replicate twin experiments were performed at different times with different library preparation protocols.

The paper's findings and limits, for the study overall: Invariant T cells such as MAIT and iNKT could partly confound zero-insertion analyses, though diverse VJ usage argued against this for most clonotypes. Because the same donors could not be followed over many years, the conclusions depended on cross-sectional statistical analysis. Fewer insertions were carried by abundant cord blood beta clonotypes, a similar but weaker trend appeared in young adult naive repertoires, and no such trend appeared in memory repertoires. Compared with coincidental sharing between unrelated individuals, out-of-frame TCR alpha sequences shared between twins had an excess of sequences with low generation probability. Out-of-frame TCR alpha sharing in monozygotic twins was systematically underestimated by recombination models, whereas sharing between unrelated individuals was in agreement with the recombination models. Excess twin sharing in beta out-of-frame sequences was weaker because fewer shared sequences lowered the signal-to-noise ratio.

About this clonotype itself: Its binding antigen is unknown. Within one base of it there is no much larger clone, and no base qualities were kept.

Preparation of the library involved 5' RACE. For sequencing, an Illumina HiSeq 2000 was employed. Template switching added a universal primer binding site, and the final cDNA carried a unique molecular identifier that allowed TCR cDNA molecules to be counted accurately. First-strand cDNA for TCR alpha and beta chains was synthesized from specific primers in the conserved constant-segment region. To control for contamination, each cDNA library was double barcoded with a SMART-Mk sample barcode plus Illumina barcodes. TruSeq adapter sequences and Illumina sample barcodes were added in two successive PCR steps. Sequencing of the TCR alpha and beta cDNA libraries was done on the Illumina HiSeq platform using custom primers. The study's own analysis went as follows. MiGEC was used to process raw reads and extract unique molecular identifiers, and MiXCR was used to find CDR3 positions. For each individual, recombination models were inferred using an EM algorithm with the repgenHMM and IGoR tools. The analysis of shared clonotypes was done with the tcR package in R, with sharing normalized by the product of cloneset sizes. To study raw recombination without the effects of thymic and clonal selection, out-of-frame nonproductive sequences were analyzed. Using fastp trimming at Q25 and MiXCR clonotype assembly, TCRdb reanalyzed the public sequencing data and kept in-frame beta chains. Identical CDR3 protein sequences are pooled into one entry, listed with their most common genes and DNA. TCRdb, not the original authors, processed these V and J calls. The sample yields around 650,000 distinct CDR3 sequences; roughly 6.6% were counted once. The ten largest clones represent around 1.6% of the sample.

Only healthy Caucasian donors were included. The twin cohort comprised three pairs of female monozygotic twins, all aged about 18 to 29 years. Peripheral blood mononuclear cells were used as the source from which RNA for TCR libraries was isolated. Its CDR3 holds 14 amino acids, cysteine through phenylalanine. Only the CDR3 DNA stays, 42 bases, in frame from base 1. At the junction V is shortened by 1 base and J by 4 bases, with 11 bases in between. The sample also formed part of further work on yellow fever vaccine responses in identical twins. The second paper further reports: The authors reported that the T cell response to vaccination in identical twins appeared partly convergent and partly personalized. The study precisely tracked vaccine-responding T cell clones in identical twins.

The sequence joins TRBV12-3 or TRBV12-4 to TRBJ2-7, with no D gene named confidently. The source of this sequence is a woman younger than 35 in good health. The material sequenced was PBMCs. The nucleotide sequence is TGTGCCAGCAGTTTAGGCGTCCACTCATACGAGCAGTACTTC. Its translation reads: CASSLGVHSYEQYF.